This TCR beta chain derives from a study of T cell responses to AZD1222 COVID-19 vaccine. Study observations and caveats: Baseline serology detected seropositivity in only a handful of AZD1222 recipients. Repertoires in all cases were sampled only once the peak T cell response had passed.

Germline CDR1 reads LNHDA; CDR2 reads SQIVND (reference sequence). The CDR3 length is 17 residues. The V gene lost 5 bases and the J gene lost 0 bases, with 14 bases spanning the gap. Method: immunoSEQ multiplex PCR; TCRdb's copy keeps in-frame clones and lacks some. The profile shows around 250,000 clones, over 85% of them singletons. The sample holds one count of this clone. The antigen remains undetermined. The receptor was derived from an adult in good health. The sequenced sample was peripheral blood, obtained on day 0 of AZD1222 vaccination. The rearrangement links TRBV19 to TRBJ2-6; tentative D call: TRBD2 (6 bases). The DNA of the CDR3 is TGTGCCAGTAGTCTCGGGGAGGCGAGCTCTGGGGCCAACGTCCTGACTTTC. As protein: CASSLGEASSGANVLTF.